The next 15 T cell receptor beta chains were all read from a single sample in a study of blood T cell repertoires in COVID-19. Assay: immunoSEQ multiplex PCR; the TCRdb copy retains only in-frame clones and omits some. The data hold about 350,000 clones, with roughly nine tenths observed a single time. Sequenced sample: PBMCs or T cells enriched from blood (not recorded which). All receptors derive from a woman under 40 who had recovered from COVID-19.

This rearrangement joins TRBV3-1 (or the pseudogene TRBV3-2) to TRBJ2-7; TRBD2 matches 12 bases. V lost 4 bases to trimming and J lost 4 bases; unmatched junction nucleotides: 8. Germline assignment: CDR1 LGHDT and CDR2 YNNKEL (reference sequence). The CDR3 loop spans 16 amino acids. The chain's CDR3 is CASSLQTSGRGYEQYF. The CDR3 DNA reads as TGTGCCAGCAGCCTACAGACTAGCGGGAGAGGTTACGAGCAGTACTTC.

The V gene is TRBV9, the J gene TRBJ2-1; the match to TRBD2 covers 14 bases. V lost 3 bases, J lost 6 bases, and 5 bases stayed unmatched. Germline loops: CDR1 SGDLS, CDR2 YYNGEE. This CDR3 region has 16 residues. In DNA, the CDR3 is TGTGCCAGCAGCGGGGGACTAGCGGGAGTGCTCAATGAGCAGTTCTTC. It specifies CASSGGLAGVLNEQFF.

The J gene is TRBJ1-6, the V gene TRBV2; D may be TRBD1 (5 bases). Germline V gene sequence: CDR1 SNHLY, CDR2 FYNNEI. The length of the CDR3 is 15 residues. V shed 8 bases and J shed 0 bases, with 11 bases lying between them. DNA for the CDR3: TGTGCCAGCGGTCAGGGCAGCTCCTATAATTCACCCCTCCACTTT. Amino acids: CASGQGSSYNSPLHF.

DNA for the CDR3: TGTGCCTGGAGCCCAGGAGGGGCAGCAGATACGCAGTATTTT. Protein product: CAWSPGGAADTQYF. The V call is TRBV30, the J call TRBJ2-3; possibly TRBD2 for D (6 bases). Deletions cut 3 bases from V and 4 bases from J, with 14 bases between. This CDR3 region has 14 residues. In germline, CDR1 is GTSNPN, CDR2 SVGIG (reference sequence).

This chain links TRBV19 with TRBJ2-7; TRBD1 is a possible D gene (6 bases). Trimming cost V 3 bases and J 2 bases, with 11 bases left between them. Germline lookup yields CDR1 LNHDA and CDR2 SQIVND (reference sequence). The CDR3 spans 14 residues. The CDR3 DNA sequence: TGTGCCAGTAGTATCGGGGACACCACCTACGAGCAGTACTTC. Protein product: CASSIGDTTYEQYF.

This clone is a singleton in its sample. The chain is built from TRBV7-3 and TRBJ1-1; tentative D call: TRBD1 (5 bases). Germline-derived CDR1 and CDR2 are SGHTA and FQGTGA. Trimming removed 2 bases at V and 8 bases at J, with 15 bases between. The CDR3 totals 14 residues. The CDR3 sequence: CASSLGADISEAFF. The DNA for the CDR3 is TGTGCCAGCAGCTTAGGGGCAGACATAAGCGAAGCTTTCTTT.

CDR3 protein: CASSIGRTPEGGYTF. The DNA of the CDR3 is TGTGCCAGTAGTATAGGGCGGACTCCAGAAGGAGGCTACACCTTC. The rearrangement joins TRBV19 to TRBJ1-2; no firm D call. The CDR3 extends over 15 amino acids. V was shortened by 1 base and J by 8 bases, with 17 bases between the two germline ends. Germline assignment: CDR1 LNHDA and CDR2 SQIVND (reference sequence).

This clone was counted between two and nine times. This chain uses TRBV7-3 with TRBJ2-7; 7 positions agree with TRBD1. V lost 5 bases to trimming and J lost 2 bases; unmatched junction nucleotides: 6. From germline, CDR1 is SGHTA and CDR2 FQGTGA. The CDR3 length is 14 residues. CDR3 DNA: TGTGCCAGCAGCCCAACGGGACAGCCCTACGAGCAGTACTTC. Protein: CASSPTGQPYEQYF. Drawing the rest from reference TRBV7-3 and TRBJ2-7, the complete variable domain is GAGVSQTPSNKVTEKGKYVELRCDPISGHTALYWYRQSLGQGPEFLIYFQGTGAADDSGLPNDRFFAVRPEGSVSTLKIQRTERGDSAVYLCASSPTGQPYEQYFGPGTRLTVT.

The DNA for the CDR3 is TGTGCCAGCAGCCATGAGGGGGCGCCTAATGAAAAACTGTTTTTT. The encoded protein is CASSHEGAPNEKLFF. V gene TRBV3-1 (or the pseudogene TRBV3-2) combines with J gene TRBJ1-4, with 7 bases identical to TRBD1. CDR1 and CDR2 (germline): LGHDT, YNNKEL (reference sequence). This CDR3 comprises 15 residues. V lost 3 bases and J lost 3; bases outside the gene matches: 4.

As for this clone: In the same sample, other DNA sequences code for this CDR3. V and J are TRBV19 and TRBJ1-5; D is undetermined. From germline, CDR1 is LNHDA and CDR2 SQIVND (reference sequence). The CDR3 covers 14 residues. Trimming cost V 2 bases and J 1 base, with 6 bases left between them. The CDR3: CASSISLSNQPQHF. The DNA for the CDR3 is TGTGCCAGTAGTATATCTTTAAGCAATCAGCCCCAGCATTTT.

The rearrangement joins TRBV27 to TRBJ1-1; a weak D match, TRBD1 (5 bases). This CDR3 region has 13 residues. Germline CDR1 MNHEY, CDR2 SMNVEV (reference sequence). V lost 3 bases to trimming and J lost 1 base, with 6 bases between them. Here the CDR3 DNA reads TGTGCCAGCAGTTTGGGGGGGAACACTGAAGCTTTCTTT. Its translation: CASSLGGNTEAFF.

The chain combines TRBV12-3 or TRBV12-4 with TRBJ2-1; tentative D call: TRBD1 (5 bases). Deletions cut 5 bases from V and 7 bases from J, with 9 bases between. The CDR3 extends over 12 amino acids. CDR3 DNA sequence: TGTGCCAGCAGTCTACAGGTGAATGAGCAGTTCTTC. This gives the protein CASSLQVNEQFF.

This clone was seen only a few times. Other DNA sequences in this sample translate to the same CDR3. The chain combines TRBV27 with TRBJ2-2; 7 bases are shared with TRBD2. Germline CDR1 reads MNHEY; CDR2 reads SMNVEV (reference sequence). The CDR3 is 15 amino acids. The V segment lost 2 bases and the J segment 1 base; nucleotides outside the gene matches: 1. CDR3 sequence reads: CASSLAGVNTGELFF. DNA of the CDR3: TGTGCCAGCAGTTTAGCGGGAGTGAACACCGGGGAGCTGTTTTTT.

The chain uses TRBV25-1 and TRBJ1-2; TRBD1 agrees at 7 bases. The CDR3 extends over 15 amino acids. CDR1 is MGHDK, CDR2 SYGVNS, per germline. V gave up 3 bases and J gave up 4 bases; unmatched junction bases: 8. The CDR3 DNA sequence: TGTGCCAGCAGTGACTCCGACAGGGCTCTCTATGGCTACACCTTC. Translating gives CASSDSDRALYGYTF.

The V and J genes are TRBV10-1 and TRBJ1-2; 8 bases are shared with TRBD1. There are 14 residues in the CDR3. V lost 0 bases to trimming and J lost 13 bases; unmatched junction nucleotides: 10. Germline loops: CDR1 WNHNN, CDR2 SYGVQD (reference sequence). CDR3 bases: TGCGCCAGCAGTGAGTCCCGGACAGGGAGAGGGTTCACCTTC. Protein: CASSESRTGRGFTF.